A single sample gave rise to the 28 T cell receptor beta chains below, sequenced in a study of naive and memory T cell subsets. An equimolar mix of two oligonucleotides served as the beta constant-region primer for TRBC1 and TRBC2. The ligated cDNA underwent four PCR rounds using SP2 and nested alpha and beta constant-region primers. One entry per CDR3 protein, called by TCRdb with MiXCR from the UMI-ligation and nested PCR reads. The table has 85,000 or so distinct CDR3 sequences, about 8.2% seen once. Sequences were obtained from naive CD8+ T cells from blood. The source is a human donor in good health.

This clonotype was seen a few times. The J gene is TRBJ1-1, the V gene TRBV27; D may be TRBD1 (5 bases). The germline CDR1 and CDR2 sequences are MNHEY and SMNVEV (reference sequence). The CDR3 covers 13 residues. Trimming cost V 7 bases and J 7 bases, with 16 bases left between them. The CDR3 loop is CASKKGEGREAFF. As DNA, the CDR3 is TGTGCCAGCAAAAAAGGGGAGGGGCGTGAAGCTTTCTTT.

The table lists this clonotype with a few counts. The CDR3, as DNA: TGTGCCAGCAGCTTAGCGACTAGCGGTGAGCAGTTCTTC. Translated, it gives CASSLATSGEQFF. The chain links TRBV7-9 to TRBJ2-1; TRBD2 agrees at 9 bases. With 0 bases clipped from V and 9 bases from J, the junction kept 0 bases outside the gene matches. This CDR3 spans 13 amino acids. Per the germline V gene, CDR1 is SEHNR and CDR2 is FQNEAQ (reference sequence). Together with reference TRBV7-9 and TRBJ2-1, the CDR3 gives the full variable domain: DTGVSQNPRHKITKRGQNVTFRCDPISEHNRLYWYRQTLGQGPEFLTYFQNEAQLEKSRLLSDRFSAERPKGSFSTLEIQRTEQGDSAMYLCASSLATSGEQFFGPGTRLTVL.

This rearrangement joins TRBV27 to TRBJ2-1, with D perhaps TRBD2 (5 bases). The CDR3 runs to 14 residues. Germline V gene sequence: CDR1 MNHEY, CDR2 SMNVEV (reference sequence). V was cut by 6 bases and J by 4 bases, with 13 bases left in between. The CDR3 spells CASSHTRPYNEQFF. The CDR3, as DNA: TGTGCCAGCAGCCATACTAGGCCATACAATGAGCAGTTCTTC.

This clonotype was seen at least ten times. This chain links TRBV9 with TRBJ2-7; 7 bases fit TRBD2. V shed 3 bases and J 3 bases; nucleotides not matched to a gene: 3. Per germline, CDR1 SGDLS and CDR2 YYNGEE. The CDR3 runs 13 residues. The CDR3 nucleotides are TGTGCCAGCAGCGGGGGGGGGGACTACGAGCAGTACTTC. Its translation is CASSGGGDYEQYF.

Points on this clonotype: A much larger clone is a single base away; this may be a read error. As the CDR3 is not closed by the conserved phenylalanine or tryptophan, this likely results from a read error. The rearrangement links TRBV4-3 to TRBJ2-1, with D hard to call. The length of the CDR3 is 15 residues. Trimming cost V 4 bases and J 0 bases, with 10 bases left between them. The germline V gene has CDR1 LGHNA and CDR2 YSLEER. The CDR3 DNA follows: TGCGCCAGCAGCCTACAAGATAGCTCCTACAATGAGCAGTTCTTA. Translation gives CASSLQDSSYNEQFL.

This clonotype was detected only a few times. The chain recombines TRBV6-6 with TRBJ1-6, with D hard to call. The CDR3 is made up of 17 amino acids. Germline-derived CDR1 and CDR2 are MNHNY and SVGAGI (reference sequence). The V end was cut by 7 bases, the J end by 5 bases, with 21 bases between. CDR3 sequence reads: CASMYKADEGDNSPLHF. Written as DNA, the CDR3 is TGTGCCAGCATGTATAAGGCAGACGAAGGCGATAATTCACCCCTCCACTTT.

This clonotype has only a few counts. The chain carries TRBV7-9 and TRBJ1-2; 8 nucleotides align to TRBD1. The J segment lost 5 bases and the V segment lost 4 bases, leaving 9 bases of the junction unmatched. The CDR3 sequence is 15 residues long. Germline values: CDR1 SEHNR, CDR2 FQNEAQ (reference sequence). This chain's CDR3 is CASSSKQGARYGYTF. CDR3 DNA sequence: TGTGCCAGCAGCTCCAAGCAGGGGGCGAGATATGGCTACACCTTC.

This clonotype occurred a few times. CDR3 nucleotide sequence: TGTGCCATCAGTGATTCCGGGGCCTACGAGCAGTACTTC. Protein: CAISDSGAYEQYF. The chain recombines TRBV10-3 with TRBJ2-7; a possible D gene is TRBD2 (5 bases). V was clipped by 3 bases and J by 2 bases, with 8 bases between them. Germline V lookup: CDR1 ENHRY, CDR2 SYGVKD. The CDR3 spans 13 residues.

This clonotype was seen a few times. The V gene is TRBV7-9, the J gene TRBJ2-7, with a weak D call TRBD1 (5 bases). Germline V lookup: CDR1 SEHNR, CDR2 FQNEAQ (reference sequence). Trimming took 5 bases from V and 4 from J, leaving 12 bases between them. This CDR3 region has 13 residues. CDR3 protein: CASSVNQGYEQYF. The DNA of the CDR3 is TGTGCCAGCAGCGTTAATCAGGGATACGAGCAGTACTTC.

This clonotype has more than one count but fewer than ten. V usage is TRBV29-1 and J usage is TRBJ2-1; TRBD2 agrees at 9 bases. The CDR3 extends over 16 amino acids. Unmatched junction bases numbered 6, after V lost 1 base and J lost 2 bases. CDR1 and CDR2 from the germline V gene are SQVTM and ANQGSEA. The DNA for the CDR3 is TGCAGCGTTGAAGGAGAGGGCGGGAGGGCCTACAATGAGCAGTTCTTC. Its protein is CSVEGEGGRAYNEQFF.

The rearrangement links TRBV27 to TRBJ2-3, with a tentative D call TRBD2 (6 bases). The CDR3 consists of 13 residues. The V gene lost 7 bases and the J gene lost 3 bases, with 11 bases spanning the gap. Germline V gene lookup returns CDR1 MNHEY and CDR2 SMNVEV (reference sequence). CDR3 DNA: TGTGCCAGCACCGCGGCGGGGACAGATACGCAGTATTTT. Its protein product is CASTAAGTDTQYF.

This clonotype showed up just a few times. The V and J genes are TRBV27 and TRBJ2-7; 10 bases map to TRBD1. Germline CDR1 and CDR2: MNHEY and SMNVEV (reference sequence). J lost 2 bases, V lost 5 bases, and 3 bases had no gene match. The CDR3 loop spans 14 amino acids. In DNA, the CDR3 is TGTGCCAGCAGTGTGGGACAGGGGACCTACGAGCAGTACTTC. It codes for CASSVGQGTYEQYF.

This clonotype has a handful of counts. The CDR3 region has the DNA TGTGCCAGCAGTTACTCGTTGGAGGGGCTGGGGGAGACCCAGTACTTC. Translating gives CASSYSLEGLGETQYF. V gene TRBV6-5 combines with J gene TRBJ2-5; TRBD2 might be the D (6 bases). V was clipped by 0 bases and J by 5 bases, with 16 bases between them. The CDR3 runs to 16 residues. Germline loops: CDR1 MNHEY, CDR2 SVGAGI.

To note about this clonotype: The junction departs from germline at one end; a sequencing error may be responsible. The chain links TRBV29-1 to TRBJ1-2; no clear D gene. Germline assignment: CDR1 SQVTM and CDR2 ANQGSEA. The CDR3 is made up of 13 amino acids. The CDR3 here is CSVELGNNYGYNF. The CDR3 coding sequence is TGCAGCGTTGAACTGGGCAATAACTATGGCTACAACTTC.

The chain carries TRBV4-1 and TRBJ2-1, with 7 bases aligning to TRBD2. V lost 4 bases to trimming and J lost 6 bases; unmatched junction nucleotides: 6. The length of the CDR3 is 14 residues. The germline gives CDR1 MGHRA, CDR2 YSYEKL. CDR3 nucleotides: TGCGCCAGCAGCCGCCTAGCGGAAATCAATGAGCAGTTCTTC. It yields the protein CASSRLAEINEQFF.

The chain employs TRBV18 and TRBJ2-1; D is unclear. The CDR3 length is 16 residues. Germline CDR1 reads KGHSH; CDR2 reads LQKENI. Deletions cut 0 bases from V and 2 bases from J, with 11 bases between. The CDR3 here is CASSPPRGEPYNEQFF. The CDR3 DNA reads as TGTGCCAGCTCACCACCGAGAGGAGAACCCTACAATGAGCAGTTCTTC.

In its sample, this clonotype was seen many times. This chain links TRBV7-8 with TRBJ2-5; tentatively, D is TRBD1 or TRBD2 (5 bases each). Germline V gives CDR1 SGHVS, CDR2 FQNEAQ. The CDR3 contains 14 residues. V was cut by 0 bases and J by 5 bases, with 10 bases left in between. The CDR3 coding sequence is TGTGCCAGCAGCTTAGCGCCAGGGAGCGAGACCCAGTACTTC. It codes for CASSLAPGSETQYF.

This clonotype was counted ten times or more. The rearrangement joins TRBV28 to TRBJ2-5; possible D gene TRBD1, 6 bases. V was trimmed by 7 bases and J by 1 base, leaving 13 bases between them. CDR1 is MDHEN and CDR2 is SYDVKM in the germline V gene. This CDR3 has 14 amino acids. CDR3 nucleotides: TGTGCCAGCAACCCTGGGGGCGGCCAAGAGACCCAGTACTTC. Its protein is CASNPGGGQETQYF.

This clonotype was detected only a few times. This chain joins TRBV5-5 and TRBJ2-7; 7 nucleotides line up with TRBD1. CDR1 SGHKS and CDR2 YYEKEE come from the germline V gene (reference sequence). The CDR3 has 14 amino acids. V trimming: 4 bases; J trimming: 2 bases; junction bases outside the gene matches: 6. The DNA for the CDR3 is TGTGCCAGCAGCCATGACAGGGAGACCTACGAGCAGTACTTC. It specifies CASSHDRETYEQYF.

The table lists this clonotype with many counts. The chain joins TRBV15 to TRBJ1-1; D gene uncertain. This CDR3 spans 15 amino acids. The germline CDR1 and CDR2 sequences are LNHNV and YYDKDF (reference sequence). V was pared by 1 base and J by 11 bases, with 20 bases between. The CDR3 reads CATSRGEFPSYRAFF. The CDR3 coding sequence is TGTGCCACCAGCAGAGGCGAATTTCCGAGTTATCGGGCTTTCTTT.

This clonotype was detected many times. The rearrangement joins TRBV29-1 to TRBJ1-5, with D uncertain. The V end was cut by 7 bases, the J end by 4 bases, with 20 bases between. Germline V lookup: CDR1 SQVTM, CDR2 ANQGSEA. CDR3 length equals 15 residues. CDR3 in amino acids: CSALVIDGANQPQHF. Written as DNA, the CDR3 is TGCAGCGCCCTCGTGATTGACGGAGCGAATCAGCCCCAGCATTTT.

This clonotype was observed a handful of times. This sequence joins TRBV7-9 and TRBJ2-3; possible D gene TRBD2, 6 bases. This CDR3 contains 16 residues. CDR1 is SEHNR and CDR2 is FQNEAQ in the germline V gene (reference sequence). Trimming took off 5 bases at V and 6 bases at J, with 21 bases between the two ends. CDR3 in amino acids: CASSPREPSAADTQYF. CDR3 nucleotide sequence: TGTGCCAGCAGCCCTAGGGAGCCTAGCGCGGCGGATACGCAGTATTTT.

This clonotype was recorded a few times. The rearrangement uses TRBV28 and TRBJ2-1; D remains ambiguous. V was shortened by 8 bases and J by 4 bases, with 12 bases between the two germline ends. The CDR3 spans 13 residues. The germline V gene has CDR1 MDHEN and CDR2 SYDVKM. This chain's CDR3 is CASFSIGYNEQFF. CDR3 nucleotides: TGTGCCAGCTTCTCCATAGGATACAATGAGCAGTTCTTC.

This chain links TRBV7-8 with TRBJ2-7; D possibly corresponds to TRBD2 (6 bases). The CDR3 has 15 residues. Germline-derived CDR1 and CDR2 are SGHVS and FQNEAQ. V shed 2 bases and J shed 7 bases, with 18 bases lying between them. The CDR3 region is CASSLSDTPAGEQYF. Here the CDR3 DNA reads TGTGCCAGCAGCTTAAGCGACACTCCCGCGGGGGAGCAGTACTTC. The full variable domain, its missing parts supplied by reference TRBV7-8 and TRBJ2-7, is GAGVSQSPRYKVAKRGQDVALRCDPISGHVSLFWYQQALGQGPEFLTYFQNEAQLDKSGLPSDRFFAERPEGSVSTLKIQRTQQEDSAVYLCASSLSDTPAGEQYFGPGTRLTVT.

This clonotype appeared a few times. J is TRBJ1-1 and V is TRBV7-8, with D unresolved. V lost 6 bases, J lost 4 bases, and 9 bases lay in between. Germline V gene sequence: CDR1 SGHVS, CDR2 FQNEAQ. The CDR3 contains 12 residues. This CDR3 reads CASSSTGTEAFF. CDR3 sequence (DNA): TGTGCCAGCAGTTCAACGGGCACTGAAGCTTTCTTT.

The V call is TRBV7-9, the J call TRBJ1-2, with D unresolved. Germline V CDR1 and CDR2: SEHNR, FQNEAQ (reference sequence). CDR3 size: 16 residues. V gave up 5 bases and J gave up 8 bases, with 24 bases separating them. The CDR3 DNA follows: TGTGCCAGCAGCGAGAGATCCGGGCCGTCATATGGAGGCTACACCTTC. Protein product: CASSERSGPSYGGYTF.

This clonotype was counted ten times or more. V usage is TRBV6-6 and J usage is TRBJ2-5, with D unclear. The CDR3 spans 17 residues. CDR1 and CDR2 from the germline V gene are MNHNY and SVGAGI (reference sequence). The V and J ends lost 6 bases and 3 bases respectively, with 23 bases between them. CDR3 nucleotides: TGTGCCAGCAGGCCTTACCCCACTCTGGATTCGAAAGAGACCCAGTACTTC. This codes for CASRPYPTLDSKETQYF.

This clonotype has a count of ten or more. The DNA for the CDR3 is TGCGCCAGCAGCCAAGATGGGCAGTCCTACGAGCAGTACTTC. Translated, it gives CASSQDGQSYEQYF. V and J are TRBV4-1 and TRBJ2-7, with D unresolved. V was pared by 0 bases and J by 1 base, with 7 bases between. Per germline, CDR1 MGHRA and CDR2 YSYEKL. This CDR3 is 14 amino acids long.